The 5 T cell receptor beta chains in this list originate from one sample, sequenced in a study of a mutant IDH1 vaccine in newly diagnosed glioma. These receptors' antigens are unknown. TCRdb keeps only in-frame clones here, not all; method: immunoSEQ multiplex PCR. This table holds 40,000 or so clones, approximately 83% found once. Time point of the sample: week 5, during vaccination. The investigators gave 300 ug of mutant IDH1 20-mer peptide in each vaccine dose, together with topical imiquimod. This material consisted of PBMCs, taken from a glioma patient whose treatment included an IDH1 peptide vaccine. The receptors originated from a man aged 40-55 years with glioma.

The genes are TRBV18 and TRBJ2-7; weak D call: TRBD2 (6 bases). V was pared by 3 bases and J by 6 bases, with 18 bases between. The length of the CDR3 is 15 residues. Germline V gene sequence: CDR1 KGHSH, CDR2 LQKENI. The CDR3 reads CASSPTGGAVGEQYF. The CDR3 region has the DNA TGTGCCAGCTCACCTACTGGAGGGGCGGTCGGCGAGCAGTACTTC. The full variable domain, in which reference TRBV18 and TRBJ2-7 provide the parts outside the CDR3, is NAGVMQNPRHLVRRRGQEARLRCSPMKGHSHVYWYRQLPEEGLKFMVYLQKENIIDESGMPKERFSAEFPKEGPSILRIQQVVRGDSAAYFCASSPTGGAVGEQYFGPGTRLTVT.

J is TRBJ2-5 and V is TRBV7-6, with 9 nucleotides matching TRBD2. The J segment lost 5 bases and the V segment lost 8 bases, leaving 15 bases of the junction unmatched. This CDR3 spans 16 amino acids. From germline, CDR1 is SGHVS and CDR2 FNYEAQ. The DNA for the CDR3 is TGTGCCAGCGGAACCTGGAGGCGGGAGGGGAGGGAGACCCAGTACTTC. Its translation is CASGTWRREGRETQYF.

CDR3 sequence reads: CASSPEGLGLPYEQYF. The CDR3 region has the DNA TGTGCCAGCAGCCCAGAGGGGCTAGGACTCCCCTACGAGCAGTACTTC. V usage is TRBV7-8 and J usage is TRBJ2-7; D is possibly TRBD1 or TRBD2 (5 bases each). Germline assignment: CDR1 SGHVS and CDR2 FQNEAQ. V shed 5 bases and J shed 2 bases, with 19 bases lying between them. CDR3 length equals 16 residues.

V usage is TRBV11-2 and J usage is TRBJ2-7; 11 bases are a match to TRBD2. The ends lost 6 bases at V and 0 bases at J; junction bases unmatched: 13. Germline V gene lookup returns CDR1 SGHAT and CDR2 FQNNGV. CDR3 length: 18 amino acids. The CDR3 sequence: CASSTTSGTLRFSYEQYF. In nucleotides, the CDR3 is TGTGCCAGCAGTACGACTAGCGGGACGCTTCGCTTCTCCTACGAGCAGTACTTC.

V usage is TRBV5-1 and J usage is TRBJ1-1, with a possible D match to TRBD1 (5 bases). This CDR3 spans 16 amino acids. The germline V gene has CDR1 SGHRS and CDR2 YFSETQ. V was trimmed by 0 bases and J by 1 base, leaving 13 bases between them. The CDR3 spells CASSLGGGRQNTEAFF. CDR3 DNA sequence: TGCGCCAGCAGCTTGGGGGGCGGGCGGCAGAACACTGAAGCTTTCTTT.